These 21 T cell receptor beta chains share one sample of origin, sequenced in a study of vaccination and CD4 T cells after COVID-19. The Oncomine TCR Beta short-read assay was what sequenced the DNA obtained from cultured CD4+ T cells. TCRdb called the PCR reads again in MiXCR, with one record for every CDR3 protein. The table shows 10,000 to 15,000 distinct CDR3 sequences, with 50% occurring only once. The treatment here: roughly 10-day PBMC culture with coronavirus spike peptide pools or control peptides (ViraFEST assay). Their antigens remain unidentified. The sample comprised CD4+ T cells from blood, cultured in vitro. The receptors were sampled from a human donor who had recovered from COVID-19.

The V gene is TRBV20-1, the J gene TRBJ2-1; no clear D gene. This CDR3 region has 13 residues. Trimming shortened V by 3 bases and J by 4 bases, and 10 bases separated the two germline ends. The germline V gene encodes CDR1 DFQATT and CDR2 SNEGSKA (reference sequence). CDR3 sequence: CSASHLVYNEQFF. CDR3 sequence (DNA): TGCAGTGCTAGTCACCTAGTATACAATGAGCAGTTCTTC.

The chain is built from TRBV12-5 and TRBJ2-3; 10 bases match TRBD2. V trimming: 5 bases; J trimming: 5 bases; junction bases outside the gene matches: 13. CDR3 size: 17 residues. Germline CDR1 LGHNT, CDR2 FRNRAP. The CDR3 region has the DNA TGTGCTAGTGGTGACTTCCCTAGCGGGGGCAGGGGAGATACGCAGTATTTT. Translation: CASGDFPSGGRGDTQYF.

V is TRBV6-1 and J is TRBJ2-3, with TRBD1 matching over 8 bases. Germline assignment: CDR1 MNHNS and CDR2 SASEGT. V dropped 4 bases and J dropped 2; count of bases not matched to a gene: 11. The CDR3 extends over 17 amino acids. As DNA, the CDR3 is TGTGCCAGCAGTGGTCACGGACAGGGAAGATCCACAGATACGCAGTATTTT. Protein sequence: CASSGHGQGRSTDTQYF.

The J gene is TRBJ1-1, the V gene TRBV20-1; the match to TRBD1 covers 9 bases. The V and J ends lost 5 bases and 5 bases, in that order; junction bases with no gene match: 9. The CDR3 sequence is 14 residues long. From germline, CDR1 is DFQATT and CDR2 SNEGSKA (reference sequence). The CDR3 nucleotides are TGCAGTGCTGTCAATAACAGGGGGCGAACTGAAGCTTTCTTT. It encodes CSAVNNRGRTEAFF.

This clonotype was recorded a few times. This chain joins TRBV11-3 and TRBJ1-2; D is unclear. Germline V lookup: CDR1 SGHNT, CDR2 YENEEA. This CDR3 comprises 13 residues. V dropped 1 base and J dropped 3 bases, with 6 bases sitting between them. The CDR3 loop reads CASSLVGDYGYTF. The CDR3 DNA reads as TGTGCCAGCAGCTTAGTTGGTGACTATGGCTACACCTTC. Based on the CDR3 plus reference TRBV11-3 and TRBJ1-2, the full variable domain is EAGVVQSPRYKIIEKKQPVAFWCNPISGHNTLYWYLQNLGQGPELLIRYENEEAVDDSQLPKDRFSAERLKGVDSTLKIQPAELGDSAVYLCASSLVGDYGYTFGSGTRLTVV.

This CDR3 reads CASSLERGGSSYEQYF. The CDR3 DNA sequence: TGTGCCAGCAGCTTAGAGAGGGGCGGAAGTTCCTACGAGCAGTACTTC. The chain is built from TRBV11-3 and TRBJ2-7; D possibly matches TRBD1 or TRBD2 (5 bases each). The CDR3 runs 16 residues. From germline, CDR1 is SGHNT and CDR2 YENEEA. V was cut by 0 bases and J by 1 base, with 13 bases left in between.

In DNA form, the CDR3 reads TGTGCCAGCAGCCCCCACGGAACTGGAGCCACAGATACGCAGTATTTT. Its protein product is CASSPHGTGATDTQYF. This chain uses TRBV7-2 with TRBJ2-3, with no clear D. V lost 5 bases, J lost 2 bases, and 17 bases lay in between. This CDR3 has 16 amino acids. The germline gives CDR1 SGHTA, CDR2 FQGNSA.

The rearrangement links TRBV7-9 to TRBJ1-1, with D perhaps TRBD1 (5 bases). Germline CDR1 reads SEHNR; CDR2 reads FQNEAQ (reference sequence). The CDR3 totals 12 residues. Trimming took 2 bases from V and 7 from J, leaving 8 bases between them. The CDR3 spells CASSLQTVEAFF. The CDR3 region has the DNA TGTGCCAGCAGCTTACAGACAGTTGAAGCTTTCTTT.

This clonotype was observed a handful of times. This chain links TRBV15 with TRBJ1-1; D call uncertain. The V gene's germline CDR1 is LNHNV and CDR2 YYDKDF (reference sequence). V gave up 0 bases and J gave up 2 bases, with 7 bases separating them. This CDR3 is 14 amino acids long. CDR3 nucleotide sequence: TGTGCCACCAGCAGAGATAGACTCAACACTGAAGCTTTCTTT. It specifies CATSRDRLNTEAFF.

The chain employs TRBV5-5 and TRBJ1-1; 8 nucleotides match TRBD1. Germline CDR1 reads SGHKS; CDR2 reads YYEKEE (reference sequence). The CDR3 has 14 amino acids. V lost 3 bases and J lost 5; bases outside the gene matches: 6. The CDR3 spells CASSWDRWGTEAFF. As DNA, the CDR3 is TGTGCCAGCAGCTGGGACAGGTGGGGGACTGAAGCTTTCTTT.

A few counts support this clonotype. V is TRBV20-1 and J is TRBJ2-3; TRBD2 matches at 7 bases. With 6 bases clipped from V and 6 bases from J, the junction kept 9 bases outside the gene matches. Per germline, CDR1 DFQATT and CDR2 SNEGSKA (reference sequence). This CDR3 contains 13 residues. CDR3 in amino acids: CSAPASSGDTQYF. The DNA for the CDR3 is TGCAGTGCGCCTGCGAGTAGCGGGGATACGCAGTATTTT.

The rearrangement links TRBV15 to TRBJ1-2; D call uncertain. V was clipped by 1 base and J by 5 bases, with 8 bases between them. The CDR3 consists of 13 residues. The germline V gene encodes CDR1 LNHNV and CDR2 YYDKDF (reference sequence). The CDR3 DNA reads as TGTGCCACCAGCAGAGTGGGTCAGTATGGCTACACCTTC. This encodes CATSRVGQYGYTF.

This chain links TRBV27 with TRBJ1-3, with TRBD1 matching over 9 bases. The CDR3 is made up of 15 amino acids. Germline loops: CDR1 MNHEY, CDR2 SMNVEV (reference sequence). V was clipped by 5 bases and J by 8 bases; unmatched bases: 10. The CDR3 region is CASSRTGEPQDTIYF. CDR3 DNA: TGTGCCAGCAGTCGGACAGGGGAACCCCAAGACACCATATATTTT.

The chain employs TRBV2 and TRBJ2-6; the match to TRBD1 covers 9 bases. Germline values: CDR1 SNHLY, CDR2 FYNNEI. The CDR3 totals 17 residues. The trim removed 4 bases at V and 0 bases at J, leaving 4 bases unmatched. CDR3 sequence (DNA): TGTGCCAGCAGTGGGGGGACAGGGAGCTCTGGGGCCAACGTCCTGACTTTC. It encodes CASSGGTGSSGANVLTF.

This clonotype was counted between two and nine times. The chain's CDR3 is CATKPPPMSGAGELFF. The DNA for the CDR3 is TGTGCCACCAAACCCCCCCCGATGTCCGGCGCCGGGGAGCTGTTTTTT. This chain uses TRBV10-3 with TRBJ2-2; D remains unclear. Trimming took 10 bases from V and 6 from J, leaving 24 bases between them. CDR1 is ENHRY, CDR2 SYGVKD, per germline. The CDR3 is 16 amino acids.

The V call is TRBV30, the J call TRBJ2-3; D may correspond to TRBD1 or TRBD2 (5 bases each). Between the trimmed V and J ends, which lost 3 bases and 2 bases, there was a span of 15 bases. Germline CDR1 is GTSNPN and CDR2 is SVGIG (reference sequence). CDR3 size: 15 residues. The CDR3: CAWSLGLGATDTQYF. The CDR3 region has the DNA TGTGCCTGGAGCCTAGGCCTCGGGGCCACAGATACGCAGTATTTT.

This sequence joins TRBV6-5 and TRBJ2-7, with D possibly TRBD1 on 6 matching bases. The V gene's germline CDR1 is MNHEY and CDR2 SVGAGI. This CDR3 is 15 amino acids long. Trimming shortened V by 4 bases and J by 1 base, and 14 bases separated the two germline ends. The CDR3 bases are TGTGCCAGCAGTTGGGGGCAGACAGTTTCCTACGAGCAGTACTTC. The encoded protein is CASSWGQTVSYEQYF.

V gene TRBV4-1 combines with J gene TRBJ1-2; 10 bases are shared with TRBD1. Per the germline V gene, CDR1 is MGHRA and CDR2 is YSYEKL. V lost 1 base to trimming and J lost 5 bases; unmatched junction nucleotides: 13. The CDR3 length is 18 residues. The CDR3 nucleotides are TGCGCCAGCAGCCAAGTTAAGGGACAGGGGCCGCTTTTTTATGGCTACACCTTC. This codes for CASSQVKGQGPLFYGYTF.

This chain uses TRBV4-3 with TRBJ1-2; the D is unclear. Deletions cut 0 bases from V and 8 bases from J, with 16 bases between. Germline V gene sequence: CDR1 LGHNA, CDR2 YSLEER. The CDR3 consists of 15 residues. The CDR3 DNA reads TGCGCCAGCAGCCAAGATTTCAACCGGCCGGGCGGCTACACCTTC. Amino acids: CASSQDFNRPGGYTF.

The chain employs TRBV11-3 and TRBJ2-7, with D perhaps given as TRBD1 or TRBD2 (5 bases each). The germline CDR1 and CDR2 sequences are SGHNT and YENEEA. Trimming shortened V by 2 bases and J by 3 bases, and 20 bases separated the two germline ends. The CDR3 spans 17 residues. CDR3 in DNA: TGTGCCAGCAGCTTAAGGTCGCAGGGAGCGGCGAACTACGAGCAGTACTTC. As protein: CASSLRSQGAANYEQYF.

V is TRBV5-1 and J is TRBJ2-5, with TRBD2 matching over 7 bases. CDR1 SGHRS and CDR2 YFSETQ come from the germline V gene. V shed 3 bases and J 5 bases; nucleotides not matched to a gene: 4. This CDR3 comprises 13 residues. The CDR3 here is CASSWTSRETQYF. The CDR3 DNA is TGCGCCAGCAGCTGGACTAGTAGGGAGACCCAGTACTTC.